There are a few counts of the clone carrying this T cell receptor (beta chain). Through a sample-barcoded 5' primer and a J-beta primer mix, a second PCR was run for roughly 6 to 11 cycles. TCRdb fed the 5' RACE reads into MiXCR, producing one record per CDR3 protein. The sample contains about 780,000 distinct CDR3 sequences, more than 25% of which appear only once. The sample originates from a study of blood T cells in healthy people across ages. CDR1 is ENHRY and CDR2 is SYGVKD in the germline V gene. J was trimmed by 7 bases and V by 6 bases; bases with no gene match: 9. The length of the CDR3 is 14 residues. Separately, the same data were catalogued under a study of T cells of mothers and their children. That source reports: From each mother came over 9.5 million TCR beta CDR3 reads, and from each child came approximately 2.8 million.

This receptor was obtained from a boy under 18 in good health. The V gene is TRBV10-3, the J gene TRBJ2-4; 7 nucleotides align to TRBD1. The sequencing sample was made of blood. The CDR3 coding sequence is TGTGCCATCAGACTAGACAGGGCCTCTAACATTCAGTACTTC. Encoded protein: CAIRLDRASNIQYF.